This record concerns one TCR beta chain sequence. The antigen remains unidentified. Assay: immunoSEQ multiplex PCR; the TCRdb copy retains only in-frame clones and omits some. The table shows 90,000 to 120,000 clones, with more than 85% occurring only once. These data are taken from a study of T cell responses to AZD1222 COVID-19 vaccine. About the research overall: Second doses at about 4 or about 12 weeks were pooled. General observations from the study: Just six AZD1222 recipients tested seropositive at baseline. Targets within unmutated variant regions were reportedly found for nearly half of spike-specific TCRs. Clonal diversity was possibly underestimated, and the donors were mostly white British, with more females.

The CDR3 totals 17 residues. The sample was peripheral blood, taken on day 0 of AZD1222 vaccination. The rearrangement joins TRBV7-5 to TRBJ2-6. TRBV7-5 is tagged as a pseudogene. The sequence was obtained from an adult in good health. CDR3 DNA: TGTGTCATCCGAAGCTTGAGACGGCTCTCTGGGGCCAACGTCCTGACTTTC. This gives the protein CVIRSLRRLSGANVLTF.